Below, 30 T cell receptor beta chains from the same sample are listed, as sequenced in a study of OX40 agonist ivuxolimab in advanced cancers. The data were produced by immunoSEQ multiplex PCR, yet TCRdb's version contains in-frame clones alone and is incomplete. The table records 25,000 to 40,000 clones, roughly 84% of them present only once. The sample was CD4+ or CD8+ T cells sorted from blood, taken in a trial of the OX40 agonist ivuxolimab. The receptor set was obtained from an adult with an advanced solid tumor such as melanoma, head and neck, liver or kidney cancer.

The V gene is TRBV6-5, the J gene TRBJ2-7, with unresolved D. The CDR3 length is 14 residues. Looked up from germline, CDR1 is MNHEY and CDR2 is SVGAGI. V shed 2 bases and J shed 6 bases, with 14 bases lying between them. The CDR3 DNA is TGTGCCAGCAGTTACCCTTCCCCCGCGGTCGAGCAGTACTTC. This codes for CASSYPSPAVEQYF.

V usage is TRBV5-1 and J usage is TRBJ1-2; D uncertain. The CDR3 loop spans 14 amino acids. Germline V gene sequence: CDR1 SGHRS, CDR2 YFSETQ. The V gene lost 0 bases and the J gene lost 0 bases, with 6 bases spanning the gap. The CDR3: CASSLGISNYGYTF. The CDR3 DNA follows: TGCGCCAGCAGCTTGGGCATTTCTAACTATGGCTACACCTTC.

The V call is TRBV7-6, the J call TRBJ2-3; D ambiguous. V lost 5 bases and J 2 bases, leaving 11 bases between the germline ends. The CDR3 totals 14 residues. Germline assignment: CDR1 SGHVS and CDR2 FNYEAQ. The CDR3 reads CASSRLDITDTQYF. The CDR3 region has the DNA TGTGCCAGCAGCCGACTCGACATCACAGATACGCAGTATTTT.

The V and J genes are TRBV27 and TRBJ2-5, with D possibly matching TRBD2 (5 bases). V was clipped by 5 bases and J by 2 bases, with 9 bases between them. CDR1 MNHEY and CDR2 SMNVEV come from the germline V gene (reference sequence). There are 13 residues in the CDR3. The CDR3 is CASSIPGQETQYF. The CDR3, as DNA: TGTGCCAGCAGTATACCGGGACAAGAGACCCAGTACTTC.

The V call is TRBV30, the J call TRBJ2-5, with D unclear. Germline V gene lookup returns CDR1 GTSNPN and CDR2 SVGIG (reference sequence). The CDR3 runs 13 residues. V was pared by 4 bases and J by 5 bases, with 14 bases between. CDR3 residues: CAWKPGVGETQYF. The CDR3 DNA reads as TGTGCCTGGAAGCCGGGTGTGGGGGAGACCCAGTACTTC.

This chain connects TRBV7-9 to TRBJ2-3; TRBD2 agrees at 8 bases. This CDR3 has 15 residues. Losses at the gene ends were 5 bases for V and 0 bases for J; bases not matched to a gene: 4. Germline CDR1 reads SEHNR; CDR2 reads FQNEAQ (reference sequence). In DNA form, the CDR3 reads TGTGCCAGCAGCCCAAGCGGGGGAAGCACAGATACGCAGTATTTT. Encoded protein: CASSPSGGSTDTQYF.

This clone was found once. J is TRBJ2-3 and V is TRBV29-1, with 8 bases that match TRBD1. CDR1 SQVTM and CDR2 ANQGSEA come from the germline V gene. The trim removed 7 bases at V and 3 bases at J, leaving 6 bases unmatched. This CDR3 has 13 residues. The CDR3 coding sequence is TGCAGCGCTGACAGGGGCGTTACAGATACGCAGTATTTT. It encodes CSADRGVTDTQYF.

The chain couples TRBV4-1 to TRBJ1-2; D remains unclear. This CDR3 spans 14 amino acids. In germline, CDR1 is MGHRA, CDR2 YSYEKL. V was shortened by 1 base and J by 7 bases, with 13 bases between the two germline ends. CDR3 DNA sequence: TGCGCCAGCAGCCAAGGGTGGGGTGAGGTTGGCTACACCTTC. This codes for CASSQGWGEVGYTF.

The sample holds one count of this clone. The rearrangement joins TRBV28 to TRBJ1-3; TRBD1 aligns across 11 bases. CDR3 length equals 15 residues. The V segment lost 6 bases and the J segment 4 bases; nucleotides outside the gene matches: 5. Germline V gene sequence: CDR1 MDHEN, CDR2 SYDVKM. Here the CDR3 DNA reads TGTGCCAGCAGCCAGGACAGGGGGCTAGGAAACACCATATATTTT. Residues: CASSQDRGLGNTIYF.

The rearrangement joins TRBV13 to TRBJ2-7; a weak D match, TRBD1 (6 bases). This CDR3 has 15 residues. Looked up from germline, CDR1 is PRHDT and CDR2 is FYEKMQ (reference sequence). The ends were cut back, 4 bases at V and 0 bases at J, with 13 bases in the middle. The CDR3 DNA sequence: TGTGCCAGCAGCTCCCGGGACACCAGCTCCTACGAGCAGTACTTC. This translates into CASSSRDTSSYEQYF.

The rearrangement links TRBV5-5 to TRBJ2-7; D is possibly TRBD2 (5 bases). CDR1 and CDR2 from the germline V gene are SGHKS and YYEKEE (reference sequence). V lost 0 bases and J 3 bases, leaving 7 bases between the germline ends. CDR3 length equals 13 residues. CDR3 region: CASSLAAGYEQYF. CDR3 sequence (DNA): TGTGCCAGCAGCTTGGCCGCGGGCTACGAGCAGTACTTC.

This rearrangement joins TRBV6-4 to TRBJ2-1, with TRBD2 matching 10 bases. Germline CDR1 and CDR2: MRHNA and SNTAGT. Unmatched junction bases numbered 7, after V lost 6 bases and J lost 5 bases. The CDR3 consists of 15 residues. The CDR3 DNA sequence: TGTGCCAGCAGCCCGGCTAGCGGGAGCCACAATGAGCAGTTCTTC. Encoded protein: CASSPASGSHNEQFF.

This chain uses TRBV27 with TRBJ2-5, with 7 bases matching TRBD1. The CDR3 runs to 14 residues. The V gene's germline CDR1 is MNHEY and CDR2 SMNVEV (reference sequence). V was pared by 1 base and J by 2 bases, with 1 base of the junction left unmatched. CDR3 loop: CASSLWGQQETQYF. The CDR3 nucleotides read TGTGCCAGCAGTTTATGGGGACAGCAAGAGACCCAGTACTTC.

The gene calls are TRBV5-4 and TRBJ2-1; D remains ambiguous. Germline-derived CDR1 and CDR2 are SGHNT and YYREEE (reference sequence). CDR3 length: 13 amino acids. With 4 bases removed from V and 0 bases from J, the gap between germline ends came to 5 bases. Here the CDR3 reads CASSPDSYNEQFF. CDR3 DNA sequence: TGTGCCAGCAGCCCTGACTCCTACAATGAGCAGTTCTTC.

The chain recombines TRBV6-5 with TRBJ2-5, with TRBD2 matching 9 bases. The germline V gene encodes CDR1 MNHEY and CDR2 SVGAGI. The CDR3 length is 15 residues. With 1 base clipped from V and 5 bases from J, the junction kept 5 bases outside the gene matches. This chain's CDR3 is CASSYWREGRETQYF. In nucleotides, the CDR3 is TGTGCCAGCAGTTACTGGCGGGAGGGCCGTGAGACCCAGTACTTC.

The chain joins TRBV19 to TRBJ2-1, with D possibly TRBD2 on 6 matching bases. The germline gives CDR1 LNHDA, CDR2 SQIVND (reference sequence). Trimming removed 3 bases at V and 0 bases at J, with 24 bases between. This CDR3 is 20 amino acids long. The CDR3 region has the DNA TGTGCCAGTAGTATGAGGCCCACGGAGGGGCTAGCAAGCTCCTACAATGAGCAGTTCTTC. Its translation: CASSMRPTEGLASSYNEQFF.

The chain is built from TRBV27 and TRBJ1-6, with TRBD1 identical over 11 bases. Trimming removed 10 bases from V and 0 bases from J; junction bases left unmatched: 11. CDR3 size: 18 residues. The germline V gene encodes CDR1 MNHEY and CDR2 SMNVEV (reference sequence). The CDR3: CATGDRGDFSSYNSPLHF. CDR3 DNA: TGTGCCACCGGGGACAGGGGGGATTTTAGCTCCTATAATTCACCCCTCCACTTT.

This chain uses TRBV16 with TRBJ2-1; D remains unclear. Trimming shortened V by 0 bases and J by 10 bases, and 13 bases separated the two germline ends. This CDR3 is built from 14 residues. Germline loops: CDR1 KGHSY, CDR2 FQNENV. CDR3 sequence (DNA): TGTGCCAGCAGCCAATCCATGGGGATCTCGGAGCAGTTCTTC. This encodes CASSQSMGISEQFF.

The rearrangement joins TRBV9 to TRBJ1-1; D not resolved. CDR3 length: 13 amino acids. Deletions cut 3 bases from V and 1 base from J, with 7 bases between. Germline lookup yields CDR1 SGDLS and CDR2 YYNGEE. The CDR3 nucleotides are TGTGCCAGCAGCGAGGACCCGAACACTGAAGCTTTCTTT. This encodes CASSEDPNTEAFF.

The V gene is TRBV5-6, the J gene TRBJ2-7, with 14 nucleotides matching TRBD2. The CDR3 has 17 residues. Trimming cost V 5 bases and J 0 bases; bases outside gene matches: 7. Germline CDR1 reads SGHDT; CDR2 reads YYEEEE. CDR3 sequence: CASRRTSGGTFSYEQYF. CDR3 nucleotide sequence: TGTGCCAGCAGACGGACTAGCGGGGGGACTTTCTCCTACGAGCAGTACTTC. Filled out from reference TRBV5-6 and TRBJ2-7, the complete variable domain reads DAGVTQSPTHLIKTRGQQVTLRCSPKSGHDTVSWYQQALGQGPQFIFQYYEEEERQRGNFPDRFSGHQFPNYSSELNVNALLLGDSALYLCASRRTSGGTFSYEQYFGPGTRLTVT.

The V call is TRBV28, the J call TRBJ1-5; D ambiguous. This CDR3 has 16 residues. Germline V gene lookup returns CDR1 MDHEN and CDR2 SYDVKM. V lost 3 bases and J lost 0, with 12 bases in between. The CDR3 protein is CASSLVETYSNQPQHF. DNA of the CDR3: TGTGCCAGCAGTTTGGTGGAGACTTATAGCAATCAGCCCCAGCATTTT.

This clone appeared a few times. The chain uses TRBV4-1 and TRBJ1-2, with D possibly being TRBD1 (5 bases). This CDR3 comprises 13 residues. Between the trimmed V and J ends, which lost 6 bases and 6 bases, there was a span of 14 bases. The V gene's germline CDR1 is MGHRA and CDR2 YSYEKL. The CDR3 reads CASSGAGGDGYTF. In nucleotides, the CDR3 is TGCGCCAGCAGTGGGGCGGGGGGAGATGGCTACACCTTC.

The V gene is TRBV11-2, the J gene TRBJ2-7; the D gene could be TRBD1 or TRBD2 (5 bases each). V was clipped by 5 bases and J by 5 bases, with 13 bases between them. The length of the CDR3 is 13 residues. The germline CDR1 and CDR2 sequences are SGHAT and FQNNGV. As DNA, the CDR3 is TGTGCCAGCAGCGGCCCGGGGCATAACGAGCAGTACTTC. Protein: CASSGPGHNEQYF.

The gene calls are TRBV7-6 and TRBJ2-7; tentative D call: TRBD2 (7 bases). With 5 bases removed from V and 1 base from J, the gap between germline ends came to 30 bases. There are 20 residues in the CDR3. CDR1 and CDR2 (germline): SGHVS, FNYEAQ. CDR3: CASSTSGRGGLGEISYEQYF. CDR3 coding DNA: TGTGCCAGCAGCACCTCCGGTAGGGGGGGCCTTGGGGAGATTTCCTACGAGCAGTACTTC.

The chain couples TRBV10-3 to TRBJ2-7; maybe TRBD1 (5 bases). The CDR3 totals 13 residues. Trimming took 2 bases from V and 3 from J, leaving 8 bases between them. The germline V gene encodes CDR1 ENHRY and CDR2 SYGVKD. The CDR3 region is CAISERTIYEQYF. DNA of the CDR3: TGTGCCATCAGTGAGAGGACAATCTACGAGCAGTACTTC.

J is TRBJ2-2 and V is TRBV5-3, with D perhaps matching TRBD2 (6 bases). TRBV5-3 is filed as an ORF, its function uncertain. CDR3 length: 16 amino acids. V lost 5 bases, J lost 3 bases, and 17 bases lay in between. The DNA for the CDR3 is TGTGCCAGAAGTGTGGAGGGATCGGGGGACACCGGGGAGCTGTTTTTT. Its protein product is CARSVEGSGDTGELFF.

The chain has TRBV27 and TRBJ1-5; TRBD1 aligns across 11 bases. Germline V gene data show CDR1 as MNHEY and CDR2 as SMNVEV (reference sequence). V shed 6 bases and J 4 bases; nucleotides not matched to a gene: 5. This CDR3 is built from 15 residues. The CDR3 nucleotides read TGTGCCAGCAGCCCCGGGACAGGGGGTAATCAGCCCCAGCATTTT. Translated, it gives CASSPGTGGNQPQHF.

For the CDR3, the DNA is TGTGCCAGCAGCGTGGACACCGGAACCGGGGAGCTGTTTTTT. This sequence encodes CASSVDTGTGELFF. The chain couples TRBV9 to TRBJ2-2; TRBD1 might be the D (5 bases). This CDR3 region has 14 residues. Germline V gene sequence: CDR1 SGDLS, CDR2 YYNGEE. The V gene lost 2 bases and the J gene lost 5 bases, with 10 bases spanning the gap.

The chain carries TRBV20-1 and TRBJ1-1, with D possibly matching TRBD1 (5 bases). CDR1 DFQATT and CDR2 SNEGSKA come from the germline V gene (reference sequence). There are 11 residues in the CDR3. Deletions cut 5 bases from V and 6 bases from J, with 10 bases between. CDR3 DNA sequence: TGCAGTGCTGAGGACACCCCTGAAGCTTTCTTT. Its protein is CSAEDTPEAFF.

The chain is built from TRBV9 and TRBJ2-5, with 8 nucleotides matching TRBD1. Germline values: CDR1 SGDLS, CDR2 YYNGEE. With 0 bases clipped from V and 5 bases from J, the junction kept 6 bases outside the gene matches. CDR3 length: 15 residues. Written as DNA, the CDR3 is TGTGCCAGCAGCGTAGCCCAGGGGGCTAGGGAGACCCAGTACTTC. Residues: CASSVAQGARETQYF.